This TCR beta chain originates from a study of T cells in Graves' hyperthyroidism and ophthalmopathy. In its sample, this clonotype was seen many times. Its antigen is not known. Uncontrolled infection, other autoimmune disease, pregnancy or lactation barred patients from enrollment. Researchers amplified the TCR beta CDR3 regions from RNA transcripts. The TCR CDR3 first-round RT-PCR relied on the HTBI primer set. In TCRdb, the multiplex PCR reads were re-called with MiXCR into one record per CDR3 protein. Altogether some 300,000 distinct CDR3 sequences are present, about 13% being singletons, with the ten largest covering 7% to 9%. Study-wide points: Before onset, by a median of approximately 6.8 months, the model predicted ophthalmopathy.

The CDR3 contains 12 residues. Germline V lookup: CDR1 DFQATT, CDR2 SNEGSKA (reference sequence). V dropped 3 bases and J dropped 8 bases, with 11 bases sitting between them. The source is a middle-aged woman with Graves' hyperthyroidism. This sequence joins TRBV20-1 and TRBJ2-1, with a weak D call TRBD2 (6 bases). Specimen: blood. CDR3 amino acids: CSASGRSDEQFF. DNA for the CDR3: TGCAGTGCTAGCGGGAGAAGCGATGAGCAGTTCTTC.